The 16 T cell receptor beta chains listed next were all sequenced from one sample in a study of blood T cell repertoires in COVID-19. Generated by immunoSEQ multiplex PCR, the TCRdb table keeps only in-frame clones and is missing some. The table shows about 170,000 clones, with 70% to 90% occurring only once. Sequenced input: peripheral blood. The receptors shown here come from a woman older than 75 with COVID-19, enrolled during active disease.

Comment on this clone: The sample carries other DNA sequences with the same CDR3. The V call is TRBV5-6, the J call TRBJ2-6, with no clear D. Germline CDR1 is SGHDT and CDR2 is YYEEEE. This CDR3 contains 15 residues. The ends were cut back, 0 bases at V and 0 bases at J, with 4 bases in the middle. The CDR3 sequence is CASSLGLSGANVLTF. CDR3 DNA sequence: TGTGCCAGCAGCTTGGGTCTCTCTGGGGCCAACGTCCTGACTTTC.

The chain has TRBV7-2 and TRBJ2-2; D gene unclear. Germline V gives CDR1 SGHTA, CDR2 FQGNSA. V was trimmed by 7 bases and J by 8 bases, leaving 20 bases between them. The CDR3 extends over 15 amino acids. The CDR3 region has the DNA TGTGCCAGCACCCCCGTGGGCAACCCTATTGGGGAGCTGTTTTTT. Translation gives CASTPVGNPIGELFF.

V gene TRBV5-1 combines with J gene TRBJ2-2; 7 positions agree with TRBD1. This CDR3 has 15 amino acids. Unmatched junction bases numbered 7, after V lost 3 bases and J lost 5 bases. CDR1 and CDR2 from the germline V gene are SGHRS and YFSETQ. CDR3 protein: CASSSRQGDTGELFF. The CDR3 nucleotides read TGCGCCAGCAGCTCCCGACAGGGCGATACCGGGGAGCTGTTTTTT.

The chain recombines TRBV6-1 with TRBJ2-1, with TRBD2 matching 10 bases. Trimming at V came to 0 bases and at J to 7 bases, leaving 9 bases not matched to a gene. Germline loops: CDR1 MNHNS, CDR2 SASEGT. The CDR3 is made up of 17 amino acids. The CDR3 loop is CASSEALRLAGDNEQFF. The CDR3 DNA is TGTGCCAGCAGTGAAGCGCTTCGCCTAGCGGGAGATAATGAGCAGTTCTTC.

The chain recombines TRBV7-6 with TRBJ2-5; 11 bases line up with TRBD2. The CDR3 totals 16 residues. Germline CDR1 reads SGHVS; CDR2 reads FNYEAQ. V gave up 3 bases and J gave up 1 base; unmatched junction bases: 4. This CDR3 is CASSLSSGGPQETQYF. CDR3 bases: TGTGCCAGCAGCTTGTCTAGCGGGGGGCCCCAAGAGACCCAGTACTTC.

This clone appeared once. CDR3 sequence (DNA): TGTGCCCTAAGTCCGAGACAGGGCCTCTACGAGCAGTACTTC. This codes for CALSPRQGLYEQYF. The V and J genes are TRBV6-5 and TRBJ2-7, with 7 bases fitting TRBD1. Germline V gene lookup returns CDR1 MNHEY and CDR2 SVGAGI. The CDR3 contains 14 residues. The V gene end was trimmed by 11 bases and the J gene end by 3 bases; junction bases not matched to a gene: 13.

In this sample, this clone turned up once. The gene calls are TRBV18 and TRBJ2-1; 12 bases line up with TRBD1. Germline assignment: CDR1 KGHSH and CDR2 LQKENI. With 6 bases clipped from V and 9 bases from J, the junction kept 12 bases outside the gene matches. The CDR3 sequence is 16 residues long. CDR3 bases: TGTGCCAGCTCCCTCAACCGGGACAGGGGGCTGGGTGAGCAGTTCTTC. This translates into CASSLNRDRGLGEQFF.

The chain joins TRBV7-2 to TRBJ2-3; no clear D. Germline-derived CDR1 and CDR2 are SGHTA and FQGNSA. V was pared by 0 bases and J by 4 bases, with 2 bases between. The CDR3 contains 12 residues. The DNA for the CDR3 is TGTGCCAGCAGCTTAGCCTCAGATACGCAGTATTTT. It translates to CASSLASDTQYF.

The chain is built from TRBV4-1 and TRBJ2-5; TRBD2 matches 13 bases. The length of the CDR3 is 17 residues. CDR1 and CDR2 (germline): MGHRA, YSYEKL. After removal of 3 bases from V and 5 bases from J, the junction contained 9 bases not matched to a gene. CDR3 nucleotide sequence: TGCGCCAGCAGCCACGGACTAGCGGGAGTTCTCCAGGAGACCCAGTACTTC. This gives the protein CASSHGLAGVLQETQYF.

The V gene is TRBV7-2, the J gene TRBJ2-1, with D perhaps matching TRBD2 (5 bases). Trimming took off 5 bases at V and 4 bases at J, with 15 bases between the two ends. Germline-derived CDR1 and CDR2 are SGHTA and FQGNSA. The CDR3 contains 15 residues. CDR3 nucleotide sequence: TGTGCCAGCAGCACAACCCCGGACTTTTACAATGAGCAGTTCTTC. Protein: CASSTTPDFYNEQFF.

In its sample, this clone was seen once. The chain carries TRBV7-3 and TRBJ2-1, with 12 nucleotides matching TRBD2. This CDR3 is 15 amino acids long. Per the germline V gene, CDR1 is SGHTA and CDR2 is FQGTGA. With 5 bases clipped from V and 5 bases from J, the junction kept 4 bases outside the gene matches. CDR3: CASSPLAGGNNEQFF. The CDR3 DNA sequence: TGTGCCAGCAGCCCACTAGCGGGGGGAAACAATGAGCAGTTCTTC.

This clone has a single count. The chain employs TRBV12-3 or TRBV12-4 and TRBJ2-2; D gene uncertain. CDR3 length equals 11 residues. The V end lost 6 bases, the J end lost 9 bases, and 8 bases lay between the germline ends. The CDR3 DNA sequence: TGTGCCAGCAGCCCCTCGTGGGAGCTGTTTTTT. Translation: CASSPSWELFF.

J is TRBJ2-5 and V is TRBV28, with 7 bases that match TRBD2. In germline, CDR1 is MDHEN, CDR2 SYDVKM. The CDR3 has 13 residues. With 8 bases clipped from V and 4 bases from J, the junction kept 7 bases outside the gene matches. The CDR3 sequence is CASGRGRGETQYF. CDR3 coding DNA: TGTGCCAGCGGTCGCGGGAGAGGAGAGACCCAGTACTTC.

This clone occurred a few times. V usage is TRBV10-3 and J usage is TRBJ2-1, with a weak D call TRBD2 (5 bases). Trimming stripped 10 bases from V and 3 bases from J, with 10 bases between. CDR1 ENHRY and CDR2 SYGVKD come from the germline V gene. The CDR3 spans 12 residues. The CDR3 nucleotides are TGTGCCACCGGACTGGACTACAATGAGCAGTTCTTC. This encodes CATGLDYNEQFF.

V is TRBV19 and J is TRBJ1-4; the D gene is possibly TRBD1 (6 bases). Trimming left V 3 bases short and J 6 bases short, with 11 bases between. Germline lookup yields CDR1 LNHDA and CDR2 SQIVND (reference sequence). The length of the CDR3 is 14 residues. This CDR3 reads CASSIRSGDEKLFF. The CDR3 coding sequence is TGTGCCAGTAGTATTCGGTCAGGGGATGAAAAACTGTTTTTT.

The chain carries TRBV2 and TRBJ1-4; 11 nucleotides match TRBD1. V shed 7 bases and J 7 bases; nucleotides not matched to a gene: 5. This CDR3 comprises 14 residues. The germline gives CDR1 SNHLY, CDR2 FYNNEI. CDR3 in DNA: TGTGCCAGCACCCGGACAGGGGGCTCTGAAAAACTGTTTTTT. Its protein product is CASTRTGGSEKLFF.